These 28 T cell receptor beta chains originate from one sample sequenced in a study of a mutant IDH1 vaccine in newly diagnosed glioma. Indicated time point: baseline, week 1 (first vaccination visit). Treatment indicated: pre-vaccination baseline after standard-of-care therapy. Generated by immunoSEQ multiplex PCR, the TCRdb table keeps only in-frame clones and is missing some. The sample lists approximately 88,000 clones, around 77% seen once, with approximately 7.9% in the top ten. The sequences come from PBMCs, collected from a glioma patient treated with radiotherapy, temozolomide or both. These receptors were taken from a man aged 35 to 55 with glioma.

The chain couples TRBV6-5 to TRBJ2-2; TRBD2 aligns across 7 bases. J gave up 6 bases and V 6 bases, and 7 bases lay outside the gene matches. CDR3 length equals 14 residues. Germline loops: CDR1 MNHEY, CDR2 SVGAGI. Here the CDR3 DNA reads TGTGCCAGCAGCCTTGTGGGGGGGGCCGGGGAGCTGTTTTTT. This encodes CASSLVGGAGELFF.

This clone showed up just once. The genes are TRBV6-4 and TRBJ2-3; 9 bases map to TRBD2. Losses at the gene ends were 5 bases for V and 2 bases for J; bases not matched to a gene: 2. Germline loops: CDR1 MRHNA, CDR2 SNTAGT. The CDR3 loop spans 14 amino acids. The CDR3 coding sequence is TGTGCCAGCAGTATAGCGGGAGACACAGATACGCAGTATTTT. Translating it yields CASSIAGDTDTQYF.

The genes are TRBV25-1 and TRBJ2-7, with D possibly called TRBD1 or TRBD2 (5 bases each). V lost 9 bases and J lost 3, with 21 bases in between. Germline-derived CDR1 and CDR2 are MGHDK and SYGVNS. The CDR3 spans 15 residues. CDR3 region: CARSLGPRHLYEQYF. CDR3 bases: TGTGCCAGGAGTTTGGGACCTCGACATCTCTACGAGCAGTACTTC.

This chain connects TRBV6-1 to TRBJ1-2, with D perhaps matching TRBD1 (5 bases). The CDR3 is made up of 13 amino acids. Germline V gene sequence: CDR1 MNHNS, CDR2 SASEGT. The V end lost 6 bases, the J end lost 8 bases, and 16 bases lay between the germline ends. The chain's CDR3 is CASSTMGGNGYTF. The CDR3 DNA reads as TGTGCCAGCAGCACCATGGGGGGTAACGGCTACACCTTC.

This clone was picked up a small number of times. This sequence joins TRBV6-1 and TRBJ2-4, with a weak D call TRBD2 (5 bases). The CDR3 is made up of 15 amino acids. In germline, CDR1 is MNHNS, CDR2 SASEGT. Trimming shortened V by 7 bases and J by 4 bases, and 17 bases separated the two germline ends. The DNA for the CDR3 is TGTGCCAGCACCACTGCAGTCACGGGGAAAAACATTCAGTACTTC. It codes for CASTTAVTGKNIQYF.

The V and J genes are TRBV11-3 and TRBJ1-1; no clear D. Looked up from germline, CDR1 is SGHNT and CDR2 is YENEEA. The CDR3 is 13 amino acids. The germline V and J ends were trimmed by 5 bases and 4 bases, with 11 bases remaining between them. This CDR3 is CASSLVPRTEAFF. CDR3 nucleotides: TGTGCCAGCAGCCTAGTTCCGCGCACTGAAGCTTTCTTT.

With respect to this clone: A junction boundary mismatches the germline segment, possibly from a read error. Other DNA sequences in the sample encode the same CDR3. The V and J genes are TRBV2 and TRBJ1-2, with 7 bases lining up with TRBD1. The CDR3 totals 14 residues. The germline CDR1 and CDR2 sequences are SNHLY and FYNNEI. CDR3 sequence (DNA): TGTGCCAGTAGTGTCCCCAAGGGGGCGAGGGGCTACACCTTC. It codes for CASSVPKGARGYTF.

The rearrangement links TRBV27 to TRBJ2-7; 8 nucleotides line up with TRBD2. V was pared by 0 bases and J by 7 bases, with 8 bases of the junction left unmatched. Per the germline V gene, CDR1 is MNHEY and CDR2 is SMNVEV (reference sequence). CDR3 length: 15 amino acids. CDR3 sequence reads: CASSLSVLAGLEQYF. In DNA form, the CDR3 reads TGTGCCAGCAGTTTATCGGTCCTAGCGGGTCTGGAGCAGTACTTC.

The chain couples TRBV6-5 to TRBJ2-5, with a weak D call TRBD1 (6 bases). TRBJ2-7 explains the end of the DNA better; the J call may be wrong. CDR3 size: 16 residues. The germline V gene has CDR1 MNHEY and CDR2 SVGAGI. The CDR3 here is CASSYSTGGASYEQYF. The DNA for the CDR3 is TGTGCCAGCAGTTACTCGACAGGTGGGGCCTCCTACGAGCAGTACTTC.

V gene TRBV11-2 combines with J gene TRBJ2-3; D gene ambiguous. Germline CDR1 is SGHAT and CDR2 is FQNNGV. V was pared by 5 bases and J by 1 base, with 13 bases between. The CDR3 runs 15 residues. The CDR3 spells CASSARPSGTDTQYF. In nucleotides, the CDR3 is TGTGCCAGCAGCGCCCGACCTTCCGGCACAGATACGCAGTATTTT.

In this sample, this clone turned up once. The chain combines TRBV29-1 with TRBJ2-1, with TRBD2 matching 11 bases. The V gene's germline CDR1 is SQVTM and CDR2 ANQGSEA. The CDR3 contains 16 residues. Trimming at V came to 6 bases and at J to 7 bases, leaving 14 bases not matched to a gene. The CDR3 reads CSVDGGTSGRFNEQFF. The DNA of the CDR3 is TGCAGCGTCGACGGGGGTACTAGCGGGAGATTTAATGAGCAGTTCTTC.

This clone has only a few counts. The chain combines TRBV9 with TRBJ1-5; maybe TRBD1 (5 bases). Germline V gene sequence: CDR1 SGDLS, CDR2 YYNGEE. Deletions cut 0 bases from V and 9 bases from J, with 10 bases between. This CDR3 spans 13 amino acids. CDR3 sequence: CASSVGGGSPQHF. Written as DNA, the CDR3 is TGTGCCAGCAGCGTAGGTGGGGGGTCGCCCCAGCATTTT.

The chain carries TRBV11-1 and TRBJ2-5, with 11 bases matching TRBD2. CDR1 SGHAT and CDR2 FQDESV come from the germline V gene (reference sequence). J lost 4 bases, V lost 1 base, and 8 bases had no gene match. The CDR3 extends over 17 amino acids. CDR3 in amino acids: CASSLGGLAEERETQYF. The CDR3, as DNA: TGTGCCAGCAGCTTAGGGGGACTAGCGGAGGAACGAGAGACCCAGTACTTC.

The chain combines TRBV30 with TRBJ2-3; D is ambiguous. Germline lookup yields CDR1 GTSNPN and CDR2 SVGIG (reference sequence). The V gene lost 0 bases and the J gene lost 6 bases, with 13 bases spanning the gap. This CDR3 comprises 14 residues. The CDR3 DNA is TGTGCCTGGAGTGTACGGGCCGGTCGGGATACGCAGTATTTT. It is translated as CAWSVRAGRDTQYF. The whole variable domain, filled in from reference TRBV30 and TRBJ2-3, reads SQTIHQWPATLVQPVGSPLSLECTVEGTSNPNLYWYRQAAGRGLQLLFYSVGIGQISSEVPQNLSASRPQDRQFILSSKKLLLSDSGFYLCAWSVRAGRDTQYFGPGTRLTVL.

This clone was picked up a small number of times. As DNA, the CDR3 is TGTGCCAGCAAGGGGACTGCTAACTATGGCTACACCTTC. As protein: CASKGTANYGYTF. V and J are TRBV6-1 and TRBJ1-2, with D perhaps TRBD1 (5 bases). V shed 7 bases and J shed 0 bases, with 9 bases lying between them. Germline assignment: CDR1 MNHNS and CDR2 SASEGT. The CDR3 contains 13 residues.

The J gene is TRBJ1-2, the V gene TRBV7-2; TRBD1 is a possible D gene (6 bases). Trimming removed 0 bases at V and 2 bases at J, with 10 bases between. The CDR3 length is 15 residues. From germline, CDR1 is SGHTA and CDR2 FQGNSA. The CDR3 nucleotides read TGTGCCAGCAGCTTAGCTGGGACATCGAACTATGGCTACACCTTC. It translates to CASSLAGTSNYGYTF.

The genes are TRBV6-4 and TRBJ2-1; the D gene could be TRBD1 or TRBD2 (5 bases each). The CDR3 runs to 18 residues. Per germline, CDR1 MRHNA and CDR2 SNTAGT. Trimming removed 10 bases at V and 0 bases at J, with 25 bases between. CDR3 bases: TGTGCCAACATAAACGTCCGTGCGAGGGGACGCTCCTACAATGAGCAGTTCTTC. Translation gives CANINVRARGRSYNEQFF.

The chain has TRBV30 and TRBJ2-1; perhaps TRBD2 as D (5 bases). The germline V gene encodes CDR1 GTSNPN and CDR2 SVGIG (reference sequence). Trimming stripped 3 bases from V and 10 bases from J, with 10 bases between. The CDR3 contains 11 residues. The CDR3 protein is CAWRISGEQFF. In DNA, the CDR3 is TGTGCCTGGAGAATTTCGGGGGAGCAGTTCTTC.

V is TRBV7-2 and J is TRBJ2-2, with 12 bases lining up with TRBD1. V shed 1 base and J 4 bases; nucleotides not matched to a gene: 4. Germline values: CDR1 SGHTA, CDR2 FQGNSA. The CDR3 covers 17 residues. CDR3 loop: CASSLVGTGGPTGELFF. Here the CDR3 DNA reads TGTGCCAGCAGCTTAGTCGGGACAGGGGGCCCCACCGGGGAGCTGTTTTTT.

The chain has TRBV4-1 and TRBJ2-2; D gene uncertain. CDR3 length: 12 amino acids. V shed 3 bases and J shed 8 bases, with 7 bases lying between them. Germline loops: CDR1 MGHRA, CDR2 YSYEKL. CDR3 in amino acids: CASSHMLGELFF. The CDR3 coding sequence is TGCGCCAGCAGCCACATGTTGGGGGAGCTGTTTTTT.

The genes are TRBV2 and TRBJ2-3; D is perhaps TRBD2 (6 bases). Between the trimmed V and J ends, which lost 4 bases and 5 bases, there was a span of 10 bases. The CDR3 is 13 amino acids. Germline values: CDR1 SNHLY, CDR2 FYNNEI. The CDR3 DNA reads as TGTGCCAGCAGTGGGCGGAGGGGAGATACGCAGTATTTT. Protein sequence: CASSGRRGDTQYF. The full variable domain, in which reference TRBV2 and TRBJ2-3 provide the parts outside the CDR3, is EPEVTQTPSHQVTQMGQEVILRCVPISNHLYFYWYRQILGQKVEFLVSFYNNEISEKSEIFDDQFSVERPDGSNFTLKIRSTKLEDSAMYFCASSGRRGDTQYFGPGTRLTVL.

This chain's CDR3 is CASSMTSGNPYEQYF. CDR3 nucleotides: TGTGCCAGTAGTATGACTAGCGGGAACCCCTACGAGCAGTACTTC. The chain carries TRBV19 and TRBJ2-7; 11 bases map to TRBD2. Trimming removed 3 bases from V and 2 bases from J; junction bases left unmatched: 3. Germline V gene data show CDR1 as LNHDA and CDR2 as SQIVND (reference sequence). The CDR3 consists of 15 residues.

This chain links TRBV6-5 with TRBJ2-1, with 7 bases identical to TRBD2. CDR3 size: 14 residues. Per germline, CDR1 MNHEY and CDR2 SVGAGI. The V segment lost 5 bases and the J segment 4 bases; nucleotides outside the gene matches: 5. The CDR3 coding sequence is TGTGCCAGCAGTCAATCTAGCGGTTACAATGAGCAGTTCTTC. This translates into CASSQSSGYNEQFF.

CDR3 sequence (DNA): TGTGCCACCAGCAGAGCTTCAGGCGGGGGCCCCCAGGATACGCAGTATTTT. Protein product: CATSRASGGGPQDTQYF. The chain is built from TRBV15 and TRBJ2-3; a weak D match, TRBD2 (7 bases). The germline V gene encodes CDR1 LNHNV and CDR2 YYDKDF (reference sequence). The V and J ends lost 1 base and 6 bases respectively, with 20 bases between them. The CDR3 totals 17 residues. Full variable domain (remainder filled in from reference TRBV15 and TRBJ2-3): DAMVIQNPRYQVTQFGKPVTLSCSQTLNHNVMYWYQQKSSQAPKLLFHYYDKDFNNEADTPDNFQSRRPNTSFCFLDIRSPGLGDTAMYLCATSRASGGGPQDTQYFGPGTRLTVL.

This clone has only one observation. The CDR3 nucleotides read TGTGCCAGCACCGAATCTACAGGGTTCTACGAGCAGTACTTC. Its protein product is CASTESTGFYEQYF. This chain connects TRBV6-5 to TRBJ2-7, with a weak D call TRBD1 (6 bases). The CDR3 covers 14 residues. Trimming pared 7 bases from V and 3 bases from J, leaving 16 bases between. CDR1 is MNHEY, CDR2 SVGAGI, per germline.

The J gene is TRBJ1-3, the V gene TRBV27; D is undetermined. V lost 1 base to trimming and J lost 0 bases, with 4 bases between them. This CDR3 comprises 14 residues. From germline, CDR1 is MNHEY and CDR2 SMNVEV (reference sequence). CDR3 in DNA: TGTGCCAGCAGTTTATTGGGCTCTGGAAACACCATATATTTT. This sequence encodes CASSLLGSGNTIYF.

V is TRBV29-1 and J is TRBJ1-3; a possible D gene is TRBD1 (6 bases). Trimming left V 8 bases short and J 8 bases short, with 16 bases between. The CDR3 is 12 amino acids. CDR1 and CDR2 from the germline V gene are SQVTM and ANQGSEA. CDR3 residues: CSPLGHRHTIYF. Written as DNA, the CDR3 is TGCAGCCCTCTGGGACATCGCCACACCATATATTTT.

CDR3 amino acids: CASRLAGGTDTQYF. The CDR3 DNA follows: TGCGCCAGCAGACTAGCGGGGGGCACAGATACGCAGTATTTT. This rearrangement joins TRBV10-2 to TRBJ2-3; 11 bases map to TRBD2. The ends lost 6 bases at V and 1 base at J; junction bases unmatched: 0. This CDR3 spans 14 amino acids. The V gene's germline CDR1 is WSHSY and CDR2 SAAADI.